The rows below give T cell receptor beta chains drawn from one sample of a study of long-term antiretroviral therapy in people with HIV. Profiled with immunoSEQ multiplex PCR; TCRdb holds only in-frame clones, not every one. Among about 27,000 clones listed, 85% were seen once. The sequenced sample was unsorted PBMCs, obtained 2.3 years after starting antiretroviral therapy. These receptors originate from a man aged 35 to 55 with HIV. Both conserved end residues are part of each CDR3. A D gene is named only where the DNA matches it firmly. Expanded clones are given a class, and other clones once, few, many or no size at all.

v_call: TRBV9; j_call: TRBJ2-5; clone_size: NA; d_call: TRBD1; cdr3_aa: CASSAGQGAGETQYF; cdr3_nt: TGTGCCAGCAGCGCCGGACAGGGGGCTGGAGAGACCCAGTACTTC
v_call: TRBV4-1; j_call: TRBJ1-1; clone_size: NA; d_call: TRBD1; cdr3_aa: CASSQGDRANTEAFF; cdr3_nt: TGCGCCAGCAGCCAGGGGGACAGGGCGAACACTGAAGCTTTCTTT
v_call: TRBV7-9; j_call: TRBJ2-7; clone_size: NA; d_call: TRBD1; cdr3_aa: CASSRTTGGGYEQYF; cdr3_nt: TGTGCCAGCAGTCGTACTACAGGGGGCGGATACGAGCAGTACTTC
v_call: TRBV9; j_call: TRBJ1-6; clone_size: NA; d_call: NA; cdr3_aa: CASSPTSSYNSPLHF; cdr3_nt: TGTGCCAGCAGCCCCACGAGCTCCTATAATTCACCCCTCCACTTT
v_call: TRBV5-1; j_call: TRBJ2-3; clone_size: NA; d_call: TRBD2; cdr3_aa: CASSDPGLAADTQYF; cdr3_nt: TGCGCCAGCAGCGATCCGGGACTAGCGGCAGATACGCAGTATTTT
v_call: TRBV7-3; j_call: TRBJ2-3; clone_size: once; d_call: NA; cdr3_aa: CASSFSGSSTDTQYF; cdr3_nt: TGTGCCAGCAGCTTTAGCGGCTCTAGCACAGATACGCAGTATTTT
v_call: TRBV5-1; j_call: TRBJ1-5; clone_size: NA; d_call: NA; cdr3_aa: CASSLGGGGNPADQPQHF; cdr3_nt: TGCGCCAGCAGCTTGGGGGGTGGGGGAAACCCCGCGGATCAGCCCCAGCATTTT
v_call: TRBV6-1; j_call: TRBJ1-5; clone_size: NA; d_call: NA; cdr3_aa: CASSESGGASNQPQHF; cdr3_nt: TGTGCCAGCAGTGAATCGGGGGGCGCGAGCAATCAGCCCCAGCATTTT
v_call: TRBV7-9; j_call: TRBJ2-1; clone_size: few; d_call: NA; cdr3_aa: CASSLGPGVSSDEQFF; cdr3_nt: TGTGCCAGCAGCTTAGGGCCGGGCGTCAGTTCGGATGAGCAGTTCTTC
v_call: TRBV6-1; j_call: TRBJ1-2; clone_size: NA; d_call: NA; cdr3_aa: CASSEIGDSNYGYTF; cdr3_nt: TGTGCCAGCAGTGAAATAGGGGATTCTAACTATGGCTACACCTTC
v_call: TRBV6-1; j_call: TRBJ2-7; clone_size: few; d_call: NA; cdr3_aa: CASSGRRGAYEQYF; cdr3_nt: TGTGCCAGCAGTGGAAGAAGGGGTGCCTACGAGCAGTACTTC
v_call: TRBV2; j_call: TRBJ2-1; clone_size: NA; d_call: TRBD2; cdr3_aa: CASSKGNLAGGPGEQFF; cdr3_nt: TGTGCCAGCAGTAAAGGGAATCTAGCGGGGGGGCCCGGTGAGCAGTTCTTC
v_call: TRBV2; j_call: TRBJ1-1; clone_size: NA; d_call: NA; cdr3_aa: CASSEFGVLTEAFF; cdr3_nt: TGTGCCAGCAGTGAATTTGGGGTCCTCACTGAAGCTTTCTTT
v_call: TRBV20-1; j_call: TRBJ1-4; clone_size: NA; d_call: NA; cdr3_aa: CSASEKVELFF; cdr3_nt: TGCAGTGCTTCAGAGAAAGTCGAACTGTTTTTT
v_call: TRBV7-9; j_call: TRBJ2-7; clone_size: NA; d_call: NA; cdr3_aa: CASSLASEELPYEQYF; cdr3_nt: TGTGCCAGCAGCTTAGCAAGTGAAGAACTACCCTACGAGCAGTACTTC
v_call: TRBV12-5; j_call: TRBJ2-1; clone_size: NA; d_call: TRBD2; cdr3_aa: CASGLVLFGIGRSYNEQFF; cdr3_nt: TGTGCTAGTGGTTTGGTCCTTTTCGGGATCGGGAGGTCCTACAATGAGCAGTTCTTC
v_call: TRBV5-1; j_call: TRBJ2-2; clone_size: NA; d_call: TRBD1; cdr3_aa: CASSLAGQGSTGELFF; cdr3_nt: TGCGCCAGCAGCTTGGCCGGACAGGGGAGCACCGGGGAGCTGTTTTTT
v_call: TRBV27; j_call: TRBJ2-5; clone_size: NA; d_call: NA; cdr3_aa: CASSPVLTQYQETQYF; cdr3_nt: TGTGCCAGCAGTCCAGTCCTGACACAGTACCAAGAGACCCAGTACTTC
v_call: TRBV29-1; j_call: TRBJ2-5; clone_size: NA; d_call: TRBD2; cdr3_aa: CSVGRETGETQYF; cdr3_nt: TGCAGCGTTGGGCGGGAGACTGGGGAGACCCAGTACTTC
v_call: TRBV19; j_call: TRBJ1-2; clone_size: once; d_call: NA; cdr3_aa: CASSIGPGYGYTF; cdr3_nt: TGTGCCAGTAGTATCGGCCCGGGCTATGGCTACACCTTC
v_call: TRBV7-2; j_call: TRBJ1-4; clone_size: NA; d_call: TRBD1; cdr3_aa: CASSPTGGFNEKLFF; cdr3_nt: TGTGCCAGCAGCCCGACAGGGGGTTTTAATGAAAAACTGTTTTTT
v_call: TRBV2; j_call: TRBJ2-1; clone_size: once; d_call: TRBD2; cdr3_aa: CASQAGGENEQFF; cdr3_nt: TGTGCCAGCCAAGCGGGGGGGGAGAATGAGCAGTTCTTC
v_call: TRBV9; j_call: TRBJ1-1; clone_size: NA; d_call: NA; cdr3_aa: CASSVEAIANTEAFF; cdr3_nt: TGTGCCAGCAGCGTAGAGGCAATTGCAAACACTGAAGCTTTCTTT
v_call: TRBV28; j_call: TRBJ2-7; clone_size: few; d_call: NA; cdr3_aa: CASRRGGGASSYEQYF; cdr3_nt: TGTGCCAGCAGGCGGGGTGGAGGGGCCTCTTCCTACGAGCAGTACTTC
v_call: TRBV5-1; j_call: TRBJ2-3; clone_size: NA; d_call: NA; cdr3_aa: CASSFTDTQYF; cdr3_nt: TGCGCCAGCAGCTTCACAGATACGCAGTATTTT
v_call: TRBV18; j_call: TRBJ1-1; clone_size: NA; d_call: NA; cdr3_aa: CASSVRTLGTEAFF; cdr3_nt: TGTGCCAGCTCAGTACGAACCCTGGGGACTGAAGCTTTCTTT
v_call: TRBV5-1; j_call: TRBJ2-3; clone_size: NA; d_call: TRBD1; cdr3_aa: CASSLAGTVTDTQYF; cdr3_nt: TGCGCCAGCAGCTTGGCGGGGACAGTCACAGATACGCAGTATTTT